Included here is one T cell receptor beta chain sequence, with context. As yet, its antigen is unknown. These data belong to a study of cytomegalovirus exposure and HLA in healthy donors. On the study more broadly: As an earlier analysis found, about 179 million T cells yielded over 95 million unique TCR beta sequences. General study findings and limits: Per a later analysis, roughly 17,000 TCR beta sequences showed association with HLA alleles at 0.05 false discovery rate. A previous analysis found most TCR beta V segments productive roughly 87% or roughly 30% of the time. The records held CMV serostatus as the only immune exposure information.

This CDR3 comprises 16 residues. Germline V CDR1 and CDR2: MGHRA, YSYEKL. With V trimmed by 2 bases and J by 5 bases, 4 bases remained unmatched. With 60 Vbeta and 13 Jbeta primers, the PCR was carried out. Method: immunoSEQ multiplex PCR; TCRdb's copy keeps in-frame clones and lacks some. The data contain roughly 190,000 clones, roughly 10% of them singletons. The sequence came from a woman aged 25 to 39 in good health and CMV-seropositive. The chain links TRBV4-1 to TRBJ2-1; 12 positions agree with TRBD2. Sequencing was performed on PBMCs. CDR3 in amino acids: CASSQTSGRPNNEQFF. The CDR3 DNA reads as TGCGCCAGCAGCCAAACTAGCGGGAGGCCCAACAATGAGCAGTTCTTC.